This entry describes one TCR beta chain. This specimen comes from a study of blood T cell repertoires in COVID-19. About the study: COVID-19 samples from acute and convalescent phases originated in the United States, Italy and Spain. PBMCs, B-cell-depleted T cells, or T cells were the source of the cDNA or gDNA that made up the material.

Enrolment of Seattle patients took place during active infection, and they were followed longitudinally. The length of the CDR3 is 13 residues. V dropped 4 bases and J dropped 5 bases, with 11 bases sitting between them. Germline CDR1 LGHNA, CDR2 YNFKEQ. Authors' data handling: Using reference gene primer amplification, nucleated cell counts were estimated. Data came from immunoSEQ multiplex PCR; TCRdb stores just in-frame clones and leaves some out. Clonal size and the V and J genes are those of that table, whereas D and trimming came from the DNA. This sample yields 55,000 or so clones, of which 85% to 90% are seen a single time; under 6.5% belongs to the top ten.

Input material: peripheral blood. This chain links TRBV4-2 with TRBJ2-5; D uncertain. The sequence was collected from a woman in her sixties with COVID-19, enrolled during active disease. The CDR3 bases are TGTGCCAGCAGCCCCACTCAGAGGGAGACCCAGTACTTC. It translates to CASSPTQRETQYF.